The clone carrying this T cell receptor beta chain has a single count. Sequenced by immunoSEQ multiplex PCR; TCRdb stores in-frame clones only, minus some. Counted here are over 150,000 clones, approximately 87% occurring once; the ten biggest clones make up about 5.1%. This sample is drawn from a study of T cell responses to AZD1222 COVID-19 vaccine. Between the trimmed V and J ends, which lost 9 bases and 0 bases, there was a span of 15 bases. This CDR3 is built from 15 residues. The germline V gene has CDR1 LNHDA and CDR2 SQIVND (reference sequence). The sequence was collected from an adult in good health. The material sequenced was peripheral blood, taken on day 0 of MenACWY control vaccination. The genes are TRBV19 and TRBJ1-5; D might be TRBD1 (5 bases). CDR3 sequence: CASSRDSYSNQPQHF. The CDR3 coding sequence is TGTGCCAGCTCTCGGGACTCATATAGCAATCAGCCCCAGCATTTT.